This TCR beta chain was found in a study of molecular identifiers for immune sequencing clone quantification. Findings of the study overall: Shared barcodes on identical TCR molecules could underestimate the sizes of highly expanded clones.

The CDR3 contains 18 residues. Germline CDR1 and CDR2: MNHNS and SASEGT. The germline V and J ends were trimmed by 2 bases and 0 bases, with 17 bases remaining between them. This clonotype came up many times. Antigen: not known. TCRdb re-derived calls from the PCR reads in MiXCR, one entry per CDR3 protein. The data contain about half a million distinct CDR3 sequences, around 23% of them singletons. Libraries of naive CD8 cells were prepared from roughly 18,000 to 920,000 sorted cells using 10%, 30% or 50% RNA. The clonotype originates from a human donor in good health. Some libraries in this study had Jurkat cell RNA spiked in. The sequenced sample was naive CD8+ T cells from blood, with Jurkat cell RNA spiked in. The subset here: FACS-sorted CD8+CD4-CCR7+CD45RA+ naive T cells. The chain has TRBV6-1 and TRBJ1-5, with TRBD1 as a possible D gene (5 bases). CDR3 loop: CASSELITGRNSNQPQHF. In DNA, the CDR3 is TGTGCCAGCAGTGAATTGATAACAGGTCGCAATAGCAATCAGCCCCAGCATTTT.